Presented here are 9 T cell receptor beta chains from one specimen sequenced in a study of identical twins. TCRdb reanalysed the 5' RACE reads using MiXCR and keeps one entry per CDR3 protein. The profile shows some 790,000 distinct CDR3 sequences, roughly 18% of them singletons. These records were also assigned to another study, of T cells expressing NK-cell markers.

Sequenced input: PBMCs. Receptors originate from a woman aged 18-30 years in good health.

The gene calls are TRBV6-1 and TRBJ1-2, with D possibly TRBD1 on 5 matching bases. The CDR3 is 18 amino acids. Trimming took 6 bases from V and 2 from J, leaving 25 bases between them. Germline CDR1 MNHNS, CDR2 SASEGT. The chain's CDR3 is CASRPPQGDDATNYGYTF. CDR3 nucleotide sequence: TGTGCCAGCAGACCTCCTCAAGGGGACGACGCGACCAACTATGGCTACACCTTC.

The gene calls are TRBV6-2 or TRBV6-3 and TRBJ2-3, with unresolved D. CDR3 length equals 13 residues. The ends were cut back, 8 bases at V and 0 bases at J, with 9 bases in the middle. The germline V gene has CDR1 MNHEY and CDR2 SVGEGT. Written as DNA, the CDR3 is TGTGCCAGCTGGTCGTCTAGCACAGATACGCAGTATTTT. This translates into CASWSSSTDTQYF.

The rearrangement links TRBV3-1 to TRBJ1-2; D call uncertain. The germline V gene has CDR1 LGHDT and CDR2 YNNKEL (reference sequence). The CDR3 extends over 15 amino acids. The V gene lost 3 bases and the J gene lost 6 bases, with 17 bases spanning the gap. CDR3 region: CASSQARGGGNGYTF. Here the CDR3 DNA reads TGTGCCAGCAGCCAGGCCCGAGGAGGAGGGAATGGCTACACCTTC.

The V gene is TRBV20-1, the J gene TRBJ1-1; D is possibly TRBD1 (6 bases). The V end was cut by 3 bases, the J end by 1 base, with 9 bases between. Germline CDR1 is DFQATT and CDR2 is SNEGSKA (reference sequence). CDR3 length: 13 residues. CDR3 in DNA: TGCAGTGCTAGTGGGGGCTCGAACACTGAAGCTTTCTTT. This sequence encodes CSASGGSNTEAFF.

This clonotype was seen more than once but under ten times. V and J are TRBV20-1 and TRBJ1-4; tentative D call: TRBD1 (5 bases). Looked up from germline, CDR1 is DFQATT and CDR2 is SNEGSKA (reference sequence). This CDR3 is built from 16 residues. Trimming took 0 bases from V and 2 from J, leaving 13 bases between them. The DNA for the CDR3 is TGCAGTGCTAGAGACAGGGCCTCCCACACTAATGAAAAACTGTTTTTT. Encoded protein: CSARDRASHTNEKLFF.

This clonotype came up a few times. The chain recombines TRBV19 with TRBJ2-1; no clear D gene. V lost 4 bases and J lost 4, with 11 bases in between. CDR1 and CDR2 from the germline V gene are LNHDA and SQIVND (reference sequence). This CDR3 region has 14 residues. CDR3 loop: CASSTGHTYNEQFF. DNA for the CDR3: TGTGCCAGTAGTACTGGGCATACTTACAATGAGCAGTTCTTC.

This clonotype was counted between two and nine times. V usage is TRBV6-1 and J usage is TRBJ1-1; no reliable D call. The V gene lost 6 bases and the J gene lost 4 bases, with 12 bases spanning the gap. Germline V CDR1 and CDR2: MNHNS, SASEGT. This CDR3 comprises 13 residues. The CDR3 sequence is CASRESWSTEAFF. Written as DNA, the CDR3 is TGTGCCAGCAGGGAGAGTTGGTCCACTGAAGCTTTCTTT.

This clonotype turned up a few times. The V call is TRBV12-3 or TRBV12-4, the J call TRBJ2-1, with D maybe TRBD1 (6 bases). V gave up 11 bases and J gave up 3 bases, with 17 bases separating them. The CDR3 runs to 14 residues. Written as DNA, the CDR3 is TGTGCCGTCAAAGGTGGGGGCAGCTACAATGAGCAGTTCTTC. It translates to CAVKGGGSYNEQFF.

This chain connects TRBV12-3 or TRBV12-4 to TRBJ2-7; D is unclear. The CDR3 sequence is 13 residues long. Trimming took off 3 bases at V and 5 bases at J, with 11 bases between the two ends. The CDR3 region has the DNA TGTGCCAGCAGTTTCCAGGATAATCACGAGCAGTACTTC. It is translated as CASSFQDNHEQYF.